Sequencing of this T cell receptor (beta chain) was carried out in a study of cytomegalovirus exposure and HLA in healthy donors. Study conclusions and caveats: Later analysis reportedly placed an Asian-associated ancestry cluster below the roughly 630-donor mean in N-insertions. Later analysis revealed greater clonal expansion in HLA-associated TCR beta chains than in equally common others.

Regarding this clone: Its antigen is still unknown.

Researchers ran the PCR with 60 Vbeta and 13 Jbeta primers. The repertoire was sequenced with immunoSEQ multiplex PCR; TCRdb's copy has only in-frame clones and lacks some. The sample contains about 200,000 clones, around 80% of which appear only once. The sequence was obtained from a man aged 35-49 years in good health and CMV-seropositive. The specimen sequenced was PBMCs.

This chain's CDR3 is CASSQVLSSTDTQYF. The DNA for the CDR3 is TGCGCCAGCAGCCAAGTCCTCTCGAGCACAGATACGCAGTATTTT. This sequence joins TRBV4-1 and TRBJ2-3, with D unresolved. The CDR3 extends over 15 amino acids. V was clipped by 1 base and J by 0 bases, with 8 bases between them. Germline V gene data show CDR1 as MGHRA and CDR2 as YSYEKL.